The 18 T cell receptor beta chains presented below share a single source sample, sequenced in a study of T cells after yellow fever vaccination. From the 5' RACE reads, TCRdb called clonotypes with MiXCR, one entry per CDR3 protein. The sample records around 310,000 distinct CDR3 sequences, around 3.9% being singletons. The sequencing used PBMCs, collected 5 days after the yellow fever booster vaccination. All receptors derive from a man younger than 35 who received the YFV17D yellow fever vaccine.

This clonotype has a handful of counts. The V and J genes are TRBV5-1 and TRBJ2-5; D tentatively reads TRBD1 or TRBD2 (6 bases each). Germline V CDR1 and CDR2: SGHRS, YFSETQ. CDR3 length equals 14 residues. V was cut by 4 bases and J by 6 bases, with 16 bases left in between. CDR3 loop: CASSLPEGGKTQYF. CDR3 DNA: TGCGCCAGCAGCCTACCGGAGGGGGGTAAGACCCAGTACTTC.

This clonotype came up a few times. J is TRBJ1-1 and V is TRBV20-1; D possibly corresponds to TRBD1 (5 bases). The CDR3 loop spans 13 amino acids. V lost 3 bases and J 1 base, leaving 9 bases between the germline ends. CDR1 and CDR2 (germline): DFQATT, SNEGSKA (reference sequence). The chain's CDR3 is CSASPTGNTEAFF. The CDR3, as DNA: TGCAGTGCTAGCCCAACAGGGAACACTGAAGCTTTCTTT.

The table lists this clonotype with a few counts. This rearrangement joins TRBV6-1 to TRBJ2-1; D unclear. Germline-derived CDR1 and CDR2 are MNHNS and SASEGT. The CDR3 extends over 12 amino acids. Trimming shortened V by 6 bases and J by 9 bases, and 12 bases separated the two germline ends. DNA of the CDR3: TGTGCCAGCAGCATTGGCGGACCTGAGCAGTTCTTC. It translates to CASSIGGPEQFF.

In DNA form, the CDR3 reads TGCGCCAGCAGCTTGGTTTCTGGACTGACGGAGACCCAGTACTTC. Amino acids: CASSLVSGLTETQYF. The V gene is TRBV5-1, the J gene TRBJ2-5; a possible D gene is TRBD2 (5 bases). Germline lookup yields CDR1 SGHRS and CDR2 YFSETQ. The CDR3 has 15 residues. The V end lost 0 bases, the J end lost 5 bases, and 14 bases lay between the germline ends.

This clonotype was detected a few times. The chain has TRBV5-1 and TRBJ2-2; D is unresolved. This CDR3 has 15 amino acids. Trimming removed 3 bases from V and 1 base from J, with 10 bases in between. Germline CDR1 SGHRS, CDR2 YFSETQ. CDR3 in amino acids: CASSSRTENTGELFF. The DNA of the CDR3 is TGCGCCAGCAGCTCTAGGACGGAGAACACCGGGGAGCTGTTTTTT.

This clonotype was found many times. The chain recombines TRBV4-1 with TRBJ1-2, with D perhaps matching TRBD1 (5 bases). The length of the CDR3 is 14 residues. V was trimmed by 0 bases and J by 3 bases, leaving 8 bases between them. Per germline, CDR1 MGHRA and CDR2 YSYEKL. The CDR3 protein is CASSQEPRDYGYTF. The CDR3, as DNA: TGCGCCAGCAGCCAAGAGCCCAGGGACTATGGCTACACCTTC.

This clonotype has a count of ten or more. The CDR3 nucleotides are TGTGCCAGCTCACCGAGGACAGGGGCCATGGGGACCCAGTACTTC. Residues: CASSPRTGAMGTQYF. V gene TRBV18 combines with J gene TRBJ2-5; 9 nucleotides align to TRBD1. V was pared by 3 bases and J by 7 bases, with 9 bases of the junction left unmatched. The CDR3 contains 15 residues. Looked up from germline, CDR1 is KGHSH and CDR2 is LQKENI.

The rearrangement uses TRBV6-5 and TRBJ2-5, with 7 bases matching TRBD1. Per the germline V gene, CDR1 is MNHEY and CDR2 is SVGAGI. V dropped 5 bases and J dropped 2; count of bases not matched to a gene: 8. This CDR3 has 15 amino acids. CDR3 loop: CASSLSGQLQETQYF. Written as DNA, the CDR3 is TGTGCCAGCAGTCTCTCGGGACAGCTTCAAGAGACCCAGTACTTC.

In this sample, this clonotype turned up a few times. V gene TRBV29-1 combines with J gene TRBJ2-7; D assignment may be TRBD1 or TRBD2 (7 bases each). CDR1 and CDR2 (germline): SQVTM, ANQGSEA. The length of the CDR3 is 13 residues. V dropped 6 bases and J dropped 3 bases, with 15 bases sitting between them. The CDR3 reads CSVQGGEHYEQYF. CDR3 in DNA: TGCAGCGTCCAGGGGGGGGAACACTACGAGCAGTACTTC.

This clonotype turned up a few times. The V call is TRBV27, the J call TRBJ2-1, with 10 bases fitting TRBD2. Trimming took 9 bases from V and 0 from J; bases not matched to a gene: 11. Germline V lookup: CDR1 MNHEY, CDR2 SMNVEV (reference sequence). The CDR3 consists of 17 residues. The CDR3 region is CASLSLAGAISYNEQFF. CDR3 coding DNA: TGTGCCAGTCTTTCCCTAGCGGGGGCAATCTCCTACAATGAGCAGTTCTTC.

V gene TRBV19 combines with J gene TRBJ1-1; D is ambiguous. The CDR3 consists of 14 residues. The ends were cut back, 5 bases at V and 4 bases at J, with 14 bases in the middle. The germline V gene encodes CDR1 LNHDA and CDR2 SQIVND (reference sequence). CDR3 DNA sequence: TGTGCCAGTAGTGTCTACTCGTTGGGCACTGAAGCTTTCTTT. This codes for CASSVYSLGTEAFF.

This clonotype was counted ten times or more. V usage is TRBV12-3 or TRBV12-4 and J usage is TRBJ1-6; maybe TRBD1 (6 bases). Trimming cost V 7 bases and J 7 bases, with 14 bases left between them. This CDR3 has 14 residues. In DNA, the CDR3 is TGTGCCAGCAATTATTGGGGGACAAATTCACCCCTCCACTTT. Its protein is CASNYWGTNSPLHF.

This chain connects TRBV28 to TRBJ1-5; possible D gene TRBD1, 6 bases. This CDR3 is 15 amino acids long. Germline assignment: CDR1 MDHEN and CDR2 SYDVKM. Trimming removed 5 bases from V and 0 bases from J, with 11 bases in between. In DNA, the CDR3 is TGTGCCAGCAGTGGGACAACTGCTAGCAATCAGCCCCAGCATTTT. As protein: CASSGTTASNQPQHF.

In its sample, this clonotype was seen many times. The V call is TRBV11-2, the J call TRBJ2-1; 9 bases agree with TRBD2. The CDR3 runs to 16 residues. The J segment lost 11 bases and the V segment lost 0 bases, leaving 11 bases of the junction unmatched. Germline CDR1 reads SGHAT; CDR2 reads FQNNGV. CDR3: CASSLDIAGGPRKQFF. DNA for the CDR3: TGTGCCAGCAGCTTAGATATTGCGGGGGGGCCACGTAAGCAGTTCTTC.

This clonotype turned up a few times. The V gene is TRBV15, the J gene TRBJ2-3; D may correspond to TRBD1 or TRBD2 (6 bases each). Trimming took off 0 bases at V and 5 bases at J, with 15 bases between the two ends. There are 16 residues in the CDR3. CDR1 and CDR2 from the germline V gene are LNHNV and YYDKDF (reference sequence). CDR3 DNA: TGTGCCACCAGCAGAGATCGTCCGGGGGCGGGAGATACGCAGTATTTT. Translated, it gives CATSRDRPGAGDTQYF.

CDR3 nucleotide sequence: TGTGCCAGCAGGGACAGGGAGGGCACTGAAGCTTTCTTT. This sequence encodes CASRDREGTEAFF. The chain combines TRBV6-2 or TRBV6-3 with TRBJ1-1, with 8 bases matching TRBD1. Trimming cost V 6 bases and J 4 bases; bases outside gene matches: 4. The CDR3 has 13 residues. Germline CDR1 is MNHEY and CDR2 is SVGEGT.

Ten or more counts support this clonotype. V and J are TRBV4-1 and TRBJ2-4; 11 bases agree with TRBD2. After removal of 1 base from V and 8 bases from J, the junction contained 13 bases not matched to a gene. This CDR3 spans 18 amino acids. Germline loops: CDR1 MGHRA, CDR2 YSYEKL. CDR3 in DNA: TGCGCCAGCAGCCAAGGTGCACTGGCGCTAGCGGGGGGATACATTCAGTACTTC. It specifies CASSQGALALAGGYIQYF.

The V and J genes are TRBV6-5 and TRBJ1-2, with a possible D match to TRBD1 (5 bases). The CDR3 loop spans 14 amino acids. Germline values: CDR1 MNHEY, CDR2 SVGAGI. V shed 6 bases and J shed 7 bases, with 18 bases lying between them. For the CDR3, the DNA is TGTGCCAGCAGGGGGACGGGCCTCTTCTCTGGCTACACCTTC. Amino acids: CASRGTGLFSGYTF.